Given below is one T cell receptor (beta chain) in context. The antigen remains undetermined. Measured with immunoSEQ multiplex PCR; TCRdb has only the in-frame clones, and not every one. In the table there are tens of thousands of clones, approximately 91% of which are singletons. These data belong to a study of OX40 agonist ivuxolimab in advanced cancers. General study findings and limits: Partial responders receiving 0.1-3.0 mg/kg showed among the lowest clonal expansion.

The CDR3 runs to 14 residues. V was shortened by 0 bases and J by 2 bases, with 7 bases between the two germline ends. Germline assignment: CDR1 MNHEY and CDR2 SVGAGI. Sample: CD4+ or CD8+ T cells sorted from blood, taken in a trial of the OX40 agonist ivuxolimab. This chain connects TRBV6-5 to TRBJ1-2, with D hard to call. The source of this sequence is an adult with an advanced solid tumor such as melanoma, head and neck, liver or kidney cancer. The CDR3: CASSYSGRNYGYTF. The CDR3 coding sequence is TGTGCCAGCAGTTACTCCGGCAGGAACTATGGCTACACCTTC.